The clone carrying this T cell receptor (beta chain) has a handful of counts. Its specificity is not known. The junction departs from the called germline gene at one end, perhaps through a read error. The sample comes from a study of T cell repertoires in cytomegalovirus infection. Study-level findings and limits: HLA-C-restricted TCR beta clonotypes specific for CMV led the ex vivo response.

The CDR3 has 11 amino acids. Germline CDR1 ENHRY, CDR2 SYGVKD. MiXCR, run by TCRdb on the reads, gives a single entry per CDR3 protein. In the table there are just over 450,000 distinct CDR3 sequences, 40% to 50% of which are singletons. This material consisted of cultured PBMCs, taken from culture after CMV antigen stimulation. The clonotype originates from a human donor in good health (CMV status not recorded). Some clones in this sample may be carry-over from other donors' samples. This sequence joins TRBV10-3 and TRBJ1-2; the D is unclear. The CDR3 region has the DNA TGTGCCACGAGAAACAACTATGGCTACTCCTTC. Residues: CATRNNYGYSF.